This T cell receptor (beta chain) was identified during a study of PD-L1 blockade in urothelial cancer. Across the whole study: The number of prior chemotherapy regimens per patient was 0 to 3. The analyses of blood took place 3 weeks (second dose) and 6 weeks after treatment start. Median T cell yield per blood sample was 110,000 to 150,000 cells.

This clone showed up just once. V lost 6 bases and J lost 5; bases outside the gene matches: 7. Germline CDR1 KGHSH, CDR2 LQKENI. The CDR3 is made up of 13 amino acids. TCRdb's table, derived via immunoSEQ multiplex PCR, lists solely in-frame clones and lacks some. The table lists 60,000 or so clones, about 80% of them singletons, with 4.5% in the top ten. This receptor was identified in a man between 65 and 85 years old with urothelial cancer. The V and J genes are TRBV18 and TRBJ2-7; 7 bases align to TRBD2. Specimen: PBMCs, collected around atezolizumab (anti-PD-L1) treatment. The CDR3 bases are TGTGCCAGCTCCCCGAATGCGGGGGACGAGCAGTACTTC. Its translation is CASSPNAGDEQYF.